The source of this TCR beta chain is a study of CD8+ T cells in alopecia areata. CDR3 length equals 14 residues. Germline V gives CDR1 ENHRY, CDR2 SYGVKD. V shed 4 bases and J shed 5 bases, with 12 bases lying between them. The sequencing template was cDNA reverse transcribed from extracted RNA. Clones were read by immunoSEQ multiplex PCR, and TCRdb kept only the in-frame ones, dropping some. In the table there are 93,000 or so clones, 80% to 90% of which are singletons. This clone occurred once. Treatment indicated: oral pan-JAK inhibitor, 5-10 mg twice daily. The source of this sequence is a human donor with alopecia areata. The source was CD8+ T cells sorted from blood, collected between weeks 30 and 35, from a patient treated with tofacitinib. This sequence joins TRBV10-3 and TRBJ2-1, with D maybe TRBD2 (5 bases). The CDR3 is CAISVAMGDNEQFF. CDR3 nucleotides: TGTGCCATCAGTGTAGCGATGGGAGACAATGAGCAGTTCTTC.